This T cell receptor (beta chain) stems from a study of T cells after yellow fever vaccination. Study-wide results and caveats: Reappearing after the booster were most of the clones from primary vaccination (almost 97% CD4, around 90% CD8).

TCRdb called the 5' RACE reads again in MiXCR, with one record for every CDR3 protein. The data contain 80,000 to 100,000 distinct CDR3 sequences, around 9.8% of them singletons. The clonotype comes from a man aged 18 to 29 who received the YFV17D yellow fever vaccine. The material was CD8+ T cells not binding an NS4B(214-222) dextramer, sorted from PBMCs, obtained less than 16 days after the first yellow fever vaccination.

The CDR3 nucleotides read TGCGCCAGCAGCCCAAGCCGAGGGGATACGCAGTATTTT. Translated, it gives CASSPSRGDTQYF. This chain joins TRBV5-1 and TRBJ2-3; D may be TRBD2 (5 bases). The CDR3 has 13 residues. Germline V gives CDR1 SGHRS, CDR2 YFSETQ. V lost 4 bases and J 6 bases, leaving 12 bases between the germline ends.